The 16 T cell receptor beta chains below were found in one sample sequenced in a study of blood T cells in healthy people across ages. PCR was performed a second time for roughly 7 to 11 cycles using a sample-barcoded 5' primer and a J-beta primer mix. TCRdb re-called the 5' RACE reads through MiXCR, storing one row per CDR3 protein. Here the sample spans about 930,000 distinct CDR3 sequences, under 35% being singletons. This sample was also put to use in a study of T cells of mothers and their children.

Sequenced sample: blood. All receptors derive from a woman aged 40-49 years in good health.

This clonotype was seen a few times. One end of the junction varies from germline; a read error may be responsible. J is TRBJ2-1 and V is TRBV2, with 11 bases identical to TRBD2. CDR3 length: 15 residues. The germline gives CDR1 SNHLY, CDR2 FYNNEI. CDR3 amino acids: CVSSEWLAGGGEQFF. CDR3 sequence (DNA): TGTGTCAGCAGTGAATGGCTAGCGGGGGGTGGTGAGCAGTTCTTC.

This clonotype was seen at least ten times. J is TRBJ2-3 and V is TRBV30; the D is unclear. Germline CDR1 and CDR2: GTSNPN and SVGIG (reference sequence). V was trimmed by 0 bases and J by 6 bases, leaving 10 bases between them. The CDR3 is made up of 13 amino acids. The CDR3 here is CAWSVTRLDTQYF. The DNA of the CDR3 is TGTGCCTGGAGTGTCACACGGCTGGATACGCAGTATTTT.

The chain carries TRBV28 and TRBJ2-6; no definite D call. CDR3 length equals 15 residues. Germline values: CDR1 MDHEN, CDR2 SYDVKM. V was shortened by 8 bases and J by 0 bases, with 11 bases between the two germline ends. CDR3 bases: TGTGCCAGCCTCGAGTTTAGCTCTGGGGCCAACGTCCTGACTTTC. Its translation is CASLEFSSGANVLTF. Full variable domain (outside the CDR3, taken from reference TRBV28 and TRBJ2-6): DVKVTQSSRYLVKRTGEKVFLECVQDMDHENMFWYRQDPGLGLRLIYFSYDVKMKEKGDIPEGYSVSREKKERFSLILESASTNQTSMYLCASLEFSSGANVLTFGAGSRLTVL.

This clonotype has at least ten counts. J is TRBJ2-5 and V is TRBV20-1; the D is unclear. V was pared by 3 bases and J by 5 bases, with 7 bases between. This CDR3 spans 11 amino acids. Germline lookup yields CDR1 DFQATT and CDR2 SNEGSKA (reference sequence). CDR3 coding DNA: TGCAGTGCTAGGGCGCGGGAGACCCAGTACTTC. Encoded protein: CSARARETQYF.

Worth noting for this clonotype: It is likely a read error, because the conserved phenylalanine at the end of the CDR3 is missing. This chain connects TRBV29-1 to TRBJ2-1; no clear D gene. Trimming removed 7 bases from V and 8 bases from J, with 18 bases in between. CDR1 SQVTM and CDR2 ANQGSEA come from the germline V gene. The CDR3 has 13 residues. The CDR3 bases are TGCAGCGGTCTCGGGCCGCGTGTGGATGAGCAGTTCGTC. Its translation is CSGLGPRVDEQFV.

This clonotype was seen a few times. The gene calls are TRBV7-9 and TRBJ1-1; TRBD1 aligns across 7 bases. Trimming at V came to 5 bases and at J to 4 bases, leaving 13 bases not matched to a gene. CDR1 SEHNR and CDR2 FQNEAQ come from the germline V gene (reference sequence). This CDR3 region has 16 residues. CDR3 nucleotides: TGTGCCAGCAGCCCGAACCTCCCAGGGGGAAGCACTGAAGCTTTCTTT. Translation gives CASSPNLPGGSTEAFF.

This rearrangement joins TRBV7-2 to TRBJ2-1, with 16 bases lining up with TRBD2. The germline V gene encodes CDR1 SGHTA and CDR2 FQGNSA. CDR3 length: 18 residues. Trimming cost V 6 bases and J 4 bases; bases outside gene matches: 9. CDR3 sequence: CASRRGTSGGASYNEQFF. DNA for the CDR3: TGTGCCAGCAGACGGGGGACTAGCGGGGGGGCGAGTTACAATGAGCAGTTCTTC.

The V call is TRBV12-5, the J call TRBJ2-3; weak D call: TRBD2 (6 bases). Germline CDR1 and CDR2: LGHNT and FRNRAP. V was cut by 4 bases and J by 0 bases, with 8 bases left in between. The CDR3 is made up of 14 amino acids. For the CDR3, the DNA is TGTGCTAGTGGTTCTGGGACTAGCACAGATACGCAGTATTTT. This codes for CASGSGTSTDTQYF.

The rearrangement uses TRBV7-9 and TRBJ2-1; D is unresolved. The DNA end is more similar to TRBJ2-7, so the J call may be wrong. Germline-derived CDR1 and CDR2 are SEHNR and FQNEAQ (reference sequence). This CDR3 is built from 15 residues. The DNA of the CDR3 is TGTGCCAGCAGCCTCCCTTGGGGATCCTACAATGAGCAGTACTTC. Amino acid sequence: CASSLPWGSYNEQYF.

In the case of this clonotype: A much larger clone lies a single base off, so this may be a read error. The J gene is TRBJ1-2, the V gene TRBV28; D possibly corresponds to TRBD1 (6 bases). The CDR3 covers 13 residues. Per the germline V gene, CDR1 is MDHEN and CDR2 is SYDVKM. CDR3 DNA: TGTGCCAGCAGTTTCGTGGGGGGCTATGGCCACACCTTC. Protein: CASSFVGGYGHTF.

There are many counts of this clonotype. J is TRBJ1-2 and V is TRBV28; D is possibly TRBD1 (5 bases). Per germline, CDR1 MDHEN and CDR2 SYDVKM. The V end was cut by 6 bases, the J end by 8 bases, with 28 bases between. The CDR3 has 17 amino acids. For the CDR3, the DNA is TGTGCCAGCAGATGGAAGCCAGGGCCCCTGGAAGAGGTCGGCTACACCTTC. This translates into CASRWKPGPLEEVGYTF.

This chain joins TRBV2 and TRBJ2-3, with TRBD2 matching 12 bases. J lost 10 bases, V lost 10 bases, and 9 bases had no gene match. The germline CDR1 and CDR2 sequences are SNHLY and FYNNEI. The CDR3 is 13 residues long. CDR3 amino acids: CATTRTSGEAQYF. The CDR3 DNA reads TGTGCCACCACCAGGACTAGCGGGGAGGCGCAGTATTTT.

This clonotype has a handful of counts. A read error may explain this, as a much larger clone is one base away. The chain recombines TRBV27 with TRBJ1-2; D is perhaps TRBD1 (5 bases). V lost 6 bases and J lost 1, with 9 bases in between. CDR3 size: 13 residues. The germline CDR1 and CDR2 sequences are MNHEY and SMNVEV (reference sequence). CDR3 coding DNA: TGTGCCAGCAGGTTAGGGGTTAACTATGGCTACACCTTC. This sequence encodes CASRLGVNYGYTF.

The chain recombines TRBV7-9 with TRBJ2-3; D call uncertain. V was clipped by 2 bases and J by 0 bases, with 9 bases between them. The CDR3 is made up of 15 amino acids. CDR1 is SEHNR and CDR2 is FQNEAQ in the germline V gene (reference sequence). CDR3 coding DNA: TGTGCCAGCAGCTTAAAAATGGGGAGCACAGATACGCAGTATTTT. Residues: CASSLKMGSTDTQYF. Filled out from reference TRBV7-9 and TRBJ2-3, the complete variable domain reads DTGVSQNPRHKITKRGQNVTFRCDPISEHNRLYWYRQTLGQGPEFLTYFQNEAQLEKSRLLSDRFSAERPKGSFSTLEIQRTEQGDSAMYLCASSLKMGSTDTQYFGPGTRLTVL.

As to this clonotype: A read error is possible here, since a much larger clone lies one base away. The V and J genes are TRBV20-1 and TRBJ1-1; D ambiguous. With 5 bases removed from V and 1 base from J, the gap between germline ends came to 14 bases. Germline V gives CDR1 DFQATT, CDR2 SNEGSKA (reference sequence). The CDR3 sequence is 14 residues long. This chain's CDR3 is CSAPLGLGNTEAFF. CDR3 sequence (DNA): TGCAGTGCTCCCCTGGGCCTGGGGAACACTGAAGCTTTCTTT.

The rearrangement uses TRBV7-2 and TRBJ1-3; D is possibly TRBD1 (6 bases). Germline lookup yields CDR1 SGHTA and CDR2 FQGNSA. The V end lost 5 bases, the J end lost 9 bases, and 20 bases lay between the germline ends. The CDR3 runs to 15 residues. The CDR3 protein is CASSLRQAPGATIYF. The CDR3 DNA is TGTGCCAGCAGCCTTAGACAGGCCCCTGGTGCCACCATATATTTT.